These T cell receptor beta chains were read from a single sample in a study of CD8 T cells in ankylosing spondylitis. MiXCR, run by TCRdb on the 5' RACE reads, gives a single entry per CDR3 protein. There are a few hundred thousand distinct CDR3 sequences in the sample; 15% to 20% occur only once, and under 45% lies in the top ten. Sequencing was carried out using blood, either unsorted or a sorted T cell fraction (not recorded which). Receptor source: a male donor with ankylosing spondylitis. Each CDR3 is given with its conserved first and last residue. The D gene is left open where the match is weak. Clone size is not always given. Where it is, it says once, few, many or a class for expanded clones.

j_call v_call d_call clone_size cdr3_nt cdr3_aa
TRBJ1-1 TRBV5-1 . . TGCGCCAGCAGCTTGGAGGGGCCTAACCCCCCTTTCTTT CASSLEGPNPPFF
TRBJ2-7 TRBV7-9 TRBD1 . TGTGCCATCGACAGGGGGATCTACGAGCAGTACTTC CAIDRGIYEQYF
TRBJ1-2 TRBV12-3/TRBV12-4 . few TGTGCCAGCAGTTTTGAAGGCGTGGGAGACTATGGCTACACCTTC CASSFEGVGDYGYTF
TRBJ2-1 TRBV14 . . TGTGCCAGCAGCCAAGGGGAGACCTACAATGAGCAGTTCTTC CASSQGETYNEQFF
TRBJ2-7 TRBV9 . . TGTGCCAGCAGCGCGGGGCCGGGGAGCTCCTACGAGCAGTACTTC CASSAGPGSSYEQYF
TRBJ2-2 TRBV15 . . TGTGCATCTCGGGGAGTGAACACCGGGGAGCTGTTTTTT CASRGVNTGELFF
TRBJ2-7 TRBV27 TRBD1 . TGTGCCAGCTCTGACACGGGACAGGGAAGGAGGGAGCAGTACTTC CASSDTGQGRREQYF
TRBJ2-3 TRBV3-1 . few TGTGCCAGCAGCGACCTAGGGGACACAGATACGCAGTATTTT CASSDLGDTDTQYF
TRBJ1-1 TRBV6-2/TRBV6-3 . few TGTGCCAGCAGGTCTTGGGGCACTGAAGCTTTCTTT CASRSWGTEAFF
TRBJ2-1 TRBV12-3/TRBV12-4 . few TGTGCCAGCAGGGGGCCGATAGATTCGGATGAGCAGTTCTTC CASRGPIDSDEQFF